This entry features one TCR beta chain sequence. What it binds is not known. The sample originates from a study of OX40 agonist ivuxolimab in advanced cancers. Study as a whole: Dose-escalation cases comprised hepatocellular carcinoma, melanoma, renal cell or head and neck cancer. Partial responses were achieved by three patients, one with hepatocellular carcinoma and two with cutaneous melanoma.

Broader study findings: At 0.1 to 3.0 mg/kg and by week 6, clonal expansion occurred in CD4+ and CD8+ blood T cells.

V was clipped by 4 bases and J by 5 bases, with 8 bases between them. Germline V CDR1 and CDR2: SQVTM, ANQGSEA. The CDR3 has 11 amino acids. Prior autoimmune disease or systemic immunosuppression barred patients. Data came from immunoSEQ multiplex PCR; TCRdb stores just in-frame clones and leaves some out. The table shows 44,000 or so clones, with roughly 78% occurring only once. The receptor was isolated from an adult with an advanced solid tumor such as melanoma, head and neck, liver or kidney cancer. This chain joins TRBV29-1 and TRBJ2-5; the D is unclear. Source: CD4+ or CD8+ T cells sorted from blood, taken in a trial of the OX40 agonist ivuxolimab. The CDR3: CSVVLQETQYF. DNA of the CDR3: TGCAGCGTTGTCCTTCAGGAGACCCAGTACTTC.